A single sample gave rise to the 14 T cell receptor beta chains below, sequenced in a study of shared clonotypes between healthy human individuals. Method: immunoSEQ multiplex PCR; TCRdb's copy keeps in-frame clones and lacks some. The data hold hundreds of thousands of clones, with 96% observed a single time. It was CD45RO-negative cells, positively selected for CCR7, that made up naive CD8 cells, with terminally differentiated effector memory CD45RA+ cells excluded. The sample consisted of naive CD8+ T cells sorted from blood. These receptors were taken from a woman in her 30s in good health.

Regarding this clone: One junction end disagrees with the germline gene, perhaps due to a read error. Other DNA sequences from this sample encode an identical CDR3 as well. This sequence joins TRBV5-6 and TRBJ1-1; the D gene is possibly TRBD1 (5 bases). Germline CDR1 is SGHDT and CDR2 is YYEEEE. The CDR3 is 13 residues long. CDR3 amino acids: CASSLGGSTEAFF. CDR3 nucleotides: TGTGCCAGCAGTTTGGGGGGTTCTACTGAAGCTTTCTTT. Full variable domain (outside the CDR3, taken from reference TRBV5-6 and TRBJ1-1): DAGVTQSPTHLIKTRGQQVTLRCSPKSGHDTVSWYQQALGQGPQFIFQYYEEEERQRGNFPDRFSGHQFPNYSSELNVNALLLGDSALYLCASSLGGSTEAFFGQGTRLTVV.

This clone occurred a few times. The chain joins TRBV19 to TRBJ1-5, with D possibly TRBD1 on 6 matching bases. Per the germline V gene, CDR1 is LNHDA and CDR2 is SQIVND (reference sequence). There are 12 residues in the CDR3. Trimming shortened V by 6 bases and J by 7 bases, and 10 bases separated the two germline ends. DNA for the CDR3: TGTGCCAGTAGCGGGGGCGGCCAGCCCCAGCATTTT. Protein sequence: CASSGGGQPQHF.

The chain links TRBV13 to TRBJ1-1; no firm D call. This CDR3 is 13 amino acids long. Germline CDR1 reads PRHDT; CDR2 reads FYEKMQ (reference sequence). The V and J ends lost 2 bases and 4 bases respectively, with 8 bases between them. The CDR3 region is CASSLTGVTEAFF. The CDR3 DNA sequence: TGTGCCAGCAGCTTAACGGGAGTCACTGAAGCTTTCTTT.

The chain joins TRBV6-5 to TRBJ2-7; D is tentatively TRBD1 or TRBD2 (5 bases each). This CDR3 contains 13 residues. Trimming took off 2 bases at V and 5 bases at J, with 10 bases between the two ends. Germline V gene lookup returns CDR1 MNHEY and CDR2 SVGAGI. The CDR3 spells CASSYGTYNEQYF. The CDR3 DNA sequence: TGTGCCAGCAGTTACGGGACGTACAACGAGCAGTACTTC.

V usage is TRBV10-2 and J usage is TRBJ2-7; D is unclear. The CDR3 totals 13 residues. CDR1 WSHSY and CDR2 SAAADI come from the germline V gene. V lost 8 bases, J lost 0 bases, and 11 bases lay in between. The chain's CDR3 is CASVGRISYEQYF. The CDR3 region has the DNA TGCGCCAGCGTTGGGCGTATCTCCTACGAGCAGTACTTC.

This rearrangement joins TRBV2 to TRBJ1-1, with D unclear. Germline-derived CDR1 and CDR2 are SNHLY and FYNNEI. V was clipped by 0 bases and J by 0 bases, with 8 bases between them. The CDR3 loop spans 15 amino acids. The CDR3 sequence is CASSEALGMNTEAFF. The CDR3 region has the DNA TGTGCCAGCAGTGAAGCGCTCGGGATGAACACTGAAGCTTTCTTT.

The chain links TRBV15 to TRBJ2-3; D not certain. The V end lost 11 bases, the J end lost 2 bases, and 20 bases lay between the germline ends. CDR1 and CDR2 (germline): LNHNV, YYDKDF (reference sequence). The CDR3 runs to 15 residues. In nucleotides, the CDR3 is TGTGCCCCCGTTAATACTCCCCGTCCCACAGATACGCAGTATTTT. Protein product: CAPVNTPRPTDTQYF. The full variable domain, completed using reference TRBV15 and TRBJ2-3, is DAMVIQNPRYQVTQFGKPVTLSCSQTLNHNVMYWYQQKSSQAPKLLFHYYDKDFNNEADTPDNFQSRRPNTSFCFLDIRSPGLGDTAMYLCAPVNTPRPTDTQYFGPGTRLTVL.

The CDR3 DNA reads TGTGCCAGCAGCCACGGGGGCACTGAAGCTTTCTTT. Translated, it gives CASSHGGTEAFF. The rearrangement uses TRBV6-5 and TRBJ1-1, with a tentative D call TRBD1 (5 bases). The CDR3 is made up of 12 amino acids. CDR1 and CDR2 (germline): MNHEY, SVGAGI. The V gene lost 6 bases and the J gene lost 4 bases, with 9 bases spanning the gap.

J is TRBJ2-7 and V is TRBV4-1; TRBD2 aligns across 7 bases. Germline V gives CDR1 MGHRA, CDR2 YSYEKL. This CDR3 is 15 amino acids long. The ends lost 1 base at V and 6 bases at J; junction bases unmatched: 9. CDR3 nucleotide sequence: TGCGCCAGCAGCCAAGGGGAGGGATTACTCGCCGAGCAGTACTTC. Translating gives CASSQGEGLLAEQYF.

The chain is built from TRBV11-1 and TRBJ2-7, with 7 positions matching TRBD1. CDR1 SGHAT and CDR2 FQDESV come from the germline V gene (reference sequence). The CDR3 length is 16 residues. Losses at the gene ends were 5 bases for V and 4 bases for J; bases not matched to a gene: 14. CDR3 sequence: CASSIKGDSEEYEQYF. The CDR3 coding sequence is TGTGCCAGCAGCATAAAGGGGGACAGCGAGGAATACGAGCAGTACTTC.

This rearrangement joins TRBV7-9 to TRBJ1-3; D unclear. This CDR3 has 14 residues. Trimming removed 5 bases at V and 3 bases at J, with 11 bases between. Germline assignment: CDR1 SEHNR and CDR2 FQNEAQ (reference sequence). CDR3 sequence reads: CASSQDSFGNTIYF. CDR3 DNA: TGTGCCAGCAGCCAAGATTCATTTGGAAACACCATATATTTT.

V is TRBV9 and J is TRBJ2-1; tentatively, D is TRBD1 (5 bases). V dropped 3 bases and J dropped 6 bases, with 7 bases sitting between them. CDR1 and CDR2 (germline): SGDLS, YYNGEE. This CDR3 region has 12 residues. The CDR3 DNA sequence: TGTGCCAGCAGCGGACAGAGCAATGAGCAGTTCTTC. Its protein product is CASSGQSNEQFF. Supplemented by reference TRBV9 and TRBJ2-1, the full variable domain reads DSGVTQTPKHLITATGQRVTLRCSPRSGDLSVYWYQQSLDQGLQFLIQYYNGEERAKGNILERFSAQQFPDLHSELNLSSLELGDSALYFCASSGQSNEQFFGPGTRLTVL.

A remark on this clone: The sample contains more than one DNA sequence encoding this CDR3. This chain joins TRBV7-9 and TRBJ2-1, with 9 positions matching TRBD2. This CDR3 is 15 amino acids long. V lost 6 bases, J lost 0 bases, and 3 bases stayed unmatched. Per the germline V gene, CDR1 is SEHNR and CDR2 is FQNEAQ (reference sequence). The CDR3 bases are TGTGCCAGCAGTTTTAGCGGGAGCTCCTACAATGAGCAGTTCTTC. Its translation is CASSFSGSSYNEQFF.

This chain uses TRBV4-2 with TRBJ1-2; D is unclear. The V gene's germline CDR1 is LGHNA and CDR2 YNFKEQ. The germline V and J ends were trimmed by 4 bases and 8 bases, with 23 bases remaining between them. This CDR3 is 16 amino acids long. The CDR3 loop reads CASSRKPDRGIGGYTF. The CDR3 coding sequence is TGTGCCAGCAGCCGGAAACCGGACCGAGGAATAGGGGGCTACACCTTC.